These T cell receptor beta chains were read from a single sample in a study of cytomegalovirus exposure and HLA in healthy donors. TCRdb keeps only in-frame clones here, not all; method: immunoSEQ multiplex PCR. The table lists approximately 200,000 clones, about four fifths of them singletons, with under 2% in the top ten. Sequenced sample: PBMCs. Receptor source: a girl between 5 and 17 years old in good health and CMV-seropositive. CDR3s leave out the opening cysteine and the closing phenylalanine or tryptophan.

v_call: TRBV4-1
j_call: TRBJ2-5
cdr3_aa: ASSQDGLAQETQY

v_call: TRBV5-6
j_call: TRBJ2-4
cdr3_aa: ASSPDRGLVNIQY

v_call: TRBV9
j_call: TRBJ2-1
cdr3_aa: ASSVGTVSYNEQF

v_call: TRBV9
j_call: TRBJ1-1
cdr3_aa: ASSPQTGVTEAF

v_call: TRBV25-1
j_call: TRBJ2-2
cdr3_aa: ASSADRDRGYTGELF

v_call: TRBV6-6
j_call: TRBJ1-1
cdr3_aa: ASSGTGSNTEAF

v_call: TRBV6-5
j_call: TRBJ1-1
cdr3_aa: ASKTSRGANTEAF

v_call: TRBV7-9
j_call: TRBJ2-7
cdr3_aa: ASSLVGGGGEQY

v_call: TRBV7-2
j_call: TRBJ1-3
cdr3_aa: ASSVGGTTGNTIY

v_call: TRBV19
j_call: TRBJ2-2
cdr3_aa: ASRTSGGPETGELF

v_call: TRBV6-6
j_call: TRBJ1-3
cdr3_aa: ASTIDGNTIY

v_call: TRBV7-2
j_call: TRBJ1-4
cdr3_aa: ASSLGGLGEKLF

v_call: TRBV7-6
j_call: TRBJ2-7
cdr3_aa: ASSSPGASYEQY

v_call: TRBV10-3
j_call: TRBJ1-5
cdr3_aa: AISAASAQPQH

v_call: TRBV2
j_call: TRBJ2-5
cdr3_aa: ASSKDRSQETQY

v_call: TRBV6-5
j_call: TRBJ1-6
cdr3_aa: ASTRGTGMNSPLH

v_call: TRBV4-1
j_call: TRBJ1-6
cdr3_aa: ASSQDPGGGGWPLH

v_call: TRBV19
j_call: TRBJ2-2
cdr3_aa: ATGQGTGELF

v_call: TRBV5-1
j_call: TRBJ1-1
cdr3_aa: ASSSPTGTNTEAF

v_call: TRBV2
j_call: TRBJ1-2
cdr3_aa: ASSDGANYGYT

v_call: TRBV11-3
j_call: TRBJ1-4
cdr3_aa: ASGQSEKLF

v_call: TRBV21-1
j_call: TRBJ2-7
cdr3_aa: ASSNVRRLSGGTYEQY

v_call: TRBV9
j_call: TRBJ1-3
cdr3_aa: ASSVGSTGNTIY

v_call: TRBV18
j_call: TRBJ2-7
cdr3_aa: ASSPGAGYEQY

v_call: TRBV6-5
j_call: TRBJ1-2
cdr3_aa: ASSETGGTNYGYT

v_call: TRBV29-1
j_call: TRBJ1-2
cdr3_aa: SVLWENGYT

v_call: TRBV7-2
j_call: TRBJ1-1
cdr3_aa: ASSLGGGNTEAF

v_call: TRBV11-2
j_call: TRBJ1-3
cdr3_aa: ASSPWDILGNTIY

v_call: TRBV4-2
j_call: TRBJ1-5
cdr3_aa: ASSQEGAEQPQH

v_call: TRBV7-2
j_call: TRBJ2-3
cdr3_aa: ASSQGLPTDTQY

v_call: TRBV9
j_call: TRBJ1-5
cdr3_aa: ASSVEPDSLNQPQH

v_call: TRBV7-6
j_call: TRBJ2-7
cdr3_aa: ASSLRQGSSYEQY

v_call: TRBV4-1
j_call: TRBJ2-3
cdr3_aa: ASSRISGGFGTDTQY

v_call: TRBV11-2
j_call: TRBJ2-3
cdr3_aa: ASSAPRGGGADTQY

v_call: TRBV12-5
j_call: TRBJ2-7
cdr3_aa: ASGTVYEQY

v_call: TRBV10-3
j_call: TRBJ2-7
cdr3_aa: AIGLGGKDEQY

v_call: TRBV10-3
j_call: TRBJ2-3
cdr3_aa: AIKLAGGDTQY

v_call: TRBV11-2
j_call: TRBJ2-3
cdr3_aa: ASSLVGGAGADTQY

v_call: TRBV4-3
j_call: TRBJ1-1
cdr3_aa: ASSQDRVNTEAF

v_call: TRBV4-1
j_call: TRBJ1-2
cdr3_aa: ASSQESSGKGYT

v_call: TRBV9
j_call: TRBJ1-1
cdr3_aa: ASSVRGVDEAF

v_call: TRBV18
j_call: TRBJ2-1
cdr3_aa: ASSPGGRLIGGEQF

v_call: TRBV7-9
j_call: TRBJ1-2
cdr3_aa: ASTQDINYGYT

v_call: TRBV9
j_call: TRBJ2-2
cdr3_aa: ASSVGGGNTGELF

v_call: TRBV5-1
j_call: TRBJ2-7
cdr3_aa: ASRNLAGGPYEQY

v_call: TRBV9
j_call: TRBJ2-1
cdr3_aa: ASSVVNSNEQF

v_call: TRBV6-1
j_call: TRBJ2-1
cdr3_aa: ASSVSGGAVGEQF

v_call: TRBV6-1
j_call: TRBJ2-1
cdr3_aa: ASSERKINEQF

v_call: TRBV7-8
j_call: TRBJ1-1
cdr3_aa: ASSSTGTGRITEAF

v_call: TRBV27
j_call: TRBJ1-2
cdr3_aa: ASSLSPERGFRGYT

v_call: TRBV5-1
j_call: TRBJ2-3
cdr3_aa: ASSLEGTGVTDTQY

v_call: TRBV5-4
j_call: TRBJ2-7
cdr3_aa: ASSLEWSSSYEQY

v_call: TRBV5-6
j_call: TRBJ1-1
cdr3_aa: ASIGTGGTEAF

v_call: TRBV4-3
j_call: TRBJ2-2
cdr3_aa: ASSQDRDRVPPGELF